The 18 T cell receptor beta chains below were found in one sample sequenced in a study of CXCR3-negative and CXCR3-positive naive CD8 T cells. Study-wide results and limits: Researchers report that CXCR3-positive naive cells carry more hydrophobic TRB CDR3s than CXCR3-negative naive cells.

Which antigens these TCRs recognize remains unknown. UMI-tagged TRB cDNA libraries were built via 5' RACE. For each CDR3 protein, TCRdb gives one entry from its re-call of the 5' RACE reads, without DNA. The listing records roughly 80,000 distinct CDR3 sequences. The material sequenced was naive CXCR3+ CD8+ T cells from blood. The subset here: CD45RO-CCR7+CD27+CD95- naive CD8+ T cells expressing CXCR3 (TNR3+). These TCRs come from a human donor in good health. Some clones in this sample may be carry-over from other donors' samples.

V and J are TRBV7-2 and TRBJ2-5; TCRdb proposes TRBD2, but this gene call is untestable without DNA. The CDR3 is 16 residues long. In germline, CDR1 is SGHTA, CDR2 FQGNSA. CDR3 protein: CASSLLSTSILETQYF.

The rearrangement links TRBV6-6 to TRBJ2-3; TCRdb's assignment of TRBD1 cannot be checked, as there is no DNA. Germline-derived CDR1 and CDR2 are MNHNY and SVGAGI (reference sequence). The CDR3 loop spans 17 amino acids. CDR3 loop: CASSLPPRQGGADTQYF.

The CDR3 here is CASSLAAQSSYNEQFF. This chain joins TRBV11-2 and TRBJ2-1. The V gene's germline CDR1 is SGHAT and CDR2 FQNNGV. CDR3 length: 16 amino acids. Looking up the rest from reference TRBV11-2 and TRBJ2-1 gives the full variable domain: EAGVAQSPRYKIIEKRQSVAFWCNPISGHATLYWYQQILGQGPKLLIQFQNNGVVDDSQLPKDRFSAERLKGVDSTLKIQPAKLEDSAVYLCASSLAAQSSYNEQFFGPGTRLTVL.

This chain connects TRBV6-2 or TRBV6-3 to TRBJ2-1; TCRdb outputs TRBD2, but without DNA this stays unchecked. This CDR3 has 16 amino acids. CDR1 is MNHEY and CDR2 is SVGEGT in the germline V gene. The CDR3 loop reads CASSYGTSRPYNEQFF.

V is TRBV15 and J is TRBJ2-7; absent DNA, TCRdb's TRBD1 call cannot be checked. The CDR3 totals 14 residues. The germline gives CDR1 LNHNV, CDR2 YYDKDF (reference sequence). CDR3 amino acids: CATSTGTGKGEQYF.

The chain's CDR3 is CASSYRLINEQFF. This sequence joins TRBV6-2 or TRBV6-3 and TRBJ2-1. This CDR3 region has 13 residues. The germline V gene has CDR1 MNHEY and CDR2 SVGEGT.

J is TRBJ2-3 and V is TRBV7-8; TCRdb's D call of TRBD2 is untestable without DNA. The germline gives CDR1 SGHVS, CDR2 FQNEAQ. This CDR3 has 16 residues. The chain's CDR3 is CASSLRAPGGADTQYF.

This chain joins TRBV28 and TRBJ2-1; TCRdb's assignment of TRBD2 cannot be checked, as there is no DNA. The CDR3 contains 14 residues. Germline CDR1 MDHEN, CDR2 SYDVKM. CDR3 amino acids: CASSFLRDYNEQFF.

This chain joins TRBV20-1 and TRBJ2-1; TCRdb reports TRBD1, a call that lacks DNA to check it against. Germline CDR1 DFQATT, CDR2 SNEGSKA (reference sequence). The CDR3 spans 20 residues. The CDR3 sequence is CSARPIGQGAFVLSYNEQFF.

This chain links TRBV7-9 with TRBJ2-2. Per the germline V gene, CDR1 is SEHNR and CDR2 is FQNEAQ (reference sequence). CDR3 size: 16 residues. This chain's CDR3 is CASSLVRYNNTGELFF.

V gene TRBV4-1 combines with J gene TRBJ1-1. The CDR3 length is 15 residues. In germline, CDR1 is MGHRA, CDR2 YSYEKL. The CDR3 spells CASSQAGGGGTEAFF.

The J gene is TRBJ1-5, the V gene TRBV20-1; there is no DNA to check the TCRdb D call of TRBD1. Germline CDR1 DFQATT, CDR2 SNEGSKA (reference sequence). The CDR3 length is 16 residues. The CDR3 reads CSARDFEGRGNQPQHF.

The chain has TRBV4-1 and TRBJ2-7; TCRdb proposes TRBD1, but this gene call is untestable without DNA. This CDR3 comprises 16 residues. Germline values: CDR1 MGHRA, CDR2 YSYEKL. CDR3 in amino acids: CASSQDPSGQGYEQYF.

V usage is TRBV6-6 and J usage is TRBJ2-7; TCRdb selects TRBD1, and the lack of DNA leaves this call unchecked. This CDR3 is built from 13 residues. From germline, CDR1 is MNHNY and CDR2 SVGAGI (reference sequence). The CDR3 loop is CASSGTGVNEQYF.

V is TRBV4-2 and J is TRBJ2-7. The CDR3 is made up of 13 amino acids. Germline CDR1 and CDR2: LGHNA and YNFKEQ. The CDR3 spells CASSQVPYDEQYF.

The gene calls are TRBV21-1 and TRBJ2-4. TRBV21-1 is marked as a pseudogene. CDR3 length: 13 amino acids. CDR3 residues: CAPAGVTKNIQYF.

The chain is built from TRBV7-2 and TRBJ1-2. Germline V gene sequence: CDR1 SGHTA, CDR2 FQGNSA. The CDR3 covers 13 residues. CDR3 protein: CASSLVGDYGYTF.

CDR3 sequence reads: CARQSGMTDTQYF. V gene TRBV28 combines with J gene TRBJ2-3. The CDR3 is made up of 13 amino acids. CDR1 is MDHEN and CDR2 is SYDVKM in the germline V gene.